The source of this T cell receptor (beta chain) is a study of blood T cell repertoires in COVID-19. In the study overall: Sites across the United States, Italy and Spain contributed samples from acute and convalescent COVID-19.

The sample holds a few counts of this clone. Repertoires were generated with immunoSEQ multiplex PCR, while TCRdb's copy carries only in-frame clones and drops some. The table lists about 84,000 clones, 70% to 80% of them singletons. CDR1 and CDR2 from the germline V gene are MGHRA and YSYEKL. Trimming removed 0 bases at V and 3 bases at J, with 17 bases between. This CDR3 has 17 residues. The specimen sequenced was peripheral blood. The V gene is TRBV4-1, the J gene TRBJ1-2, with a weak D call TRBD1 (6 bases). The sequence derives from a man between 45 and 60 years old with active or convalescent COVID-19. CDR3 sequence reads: CASSQEVGARRHYGYTF. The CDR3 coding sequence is TGCGCCAGCAGCCAAGAAGTGGGGGCCCGCCGCCACTATGGCTACACCTTC.